Each of the 10 T cell receptor beta chains below was sequenced from the same sample in a study of blood T cell repertoires in COVID-19. Assay used: immunoSEQ multiplex PCR; TCRdb lists only in-frame clones, some missing. The data contain 200,000 to 250,000 clones, around 85% of them singletons. The sample consisted of peripheral blood. These receptor sequences come from a woman aged 70-85 years with COVID-19, enrolled during active disease.

This chain connects TRBV2 to TRBJ1-1, with no clear D. V dropped 2 bases and J dropped 3 bases, with 13 bases sitting between them. The CDR3 has 15 amino acids. Per germline, CDR1 SNHLY and CDR2 FYNNEI. The CDR3 sequence is CASSEWGMGDTEAFF. The CDR3 DNA reads as TGTGCCAGCAGTGAATGGGGAATGGGAGACACTGAAGCTTTCTTT.

The gene calls are TRBV4-1 and TRBJ2-1, with TRBD2 identical over 8 bases. In germline, CDR1 is MGHRA, CDR2 YSYEKL. V shed 0 bases, J shed 7 bases, and the junction held 11 bases outside the gene matches. The CDR3 totals 17 residues. The CDR3 spells CASSQEYDGRAKNEQFF. The CDR3 DNA reads as TGCGCCAGCAGCCAAGAATATGACGGGAGGGCCAAAAATGAGCAGTTCTTC.

At least ten counts were recorded for this clone. The chain couples TRBV16 to TRBJ1-1; D possibly corresponds to TRBD1 (5 bases). Trimming removed 4 bases at V and 4 bases at J, with 19 bases between. The CDR3 runs to 16 residues. CDR1 and CDR2 (germline): KGHSY, FQNENV. The CDR3 DNA reads as TGTGCCAGCAGCCTTCCCCAGTCAGGGATGTTCACTGAAGCTTTCTTT. Translation: CASSLPQSGMFTEAFF.

In its sample, this clone was seen once. The chain recombines TRBV7-8 with TRBJ1-2; possible D gene TRBD1, 5 bases. The CDR3 has 14 amino acids. V was clipped by 4 bases and J by 5 bases, with 14 bases between them. Germline CDR1 is SGHVS and CDR2 is FQNEAQ. The chain's CDR3 is CASSSGLGGYGYTF. CDR3 nucleotides: TGTGCCAGCAGCTCGGGTCTCGGGGGGTATGGCTACACCTTC. Combining the CDR3 with reference TRBV7-8 and TRBJ1-2 gives the whole variable domain GAGVSQSPRYKVAKRGQDVALRCDPISGHVSLFWYQQALGQGPEFLTYFQNEAQLDKSGLPSDRFFAERPEGSVSTLKIQRTQQEDSAVYLCASSSGLGGYGYTFGSGTRLTVV.

The chain uses TRBV6-5 and TRBJ2-5; the match to TRBD1 covers 7 bases. V dropped 5 bases and J dropped 3; count of bases not matched to a gene: 6. There are 14 residues in the CDR3. CDR1 and CDR2 from the germline V gene are MNHEY and SVGAGI. CDR3 loop: CASSQTGMEETQYF. The CDR3 region has the DNA TGTGCCAGCAGTCAGACAGGGATGGAAGAGACCCAGTACTTC.

The chain combines TRBV10-3 with TRBJ2-2; D call uncertain. In germline, CDR1 is ENHRY, CDR2 SYGVKD. The CDR3 is made up of 12 amino acids. The germline V and J ends were trimmed by 3 bases and 5 bases, with 4 bases remaining between them. CDR3 amino acids: CAISDKTGELFF. The CDR3 DNA follows: TGTGCCATCAGTGATAAAACCGGGGAGCTGTTTTTT.

The rearrangement links TRBV15 to TRBJ1-2; a possible D gene is TRBD1 (6 bases). The V gene lost 5 bases and the J gene lost 7 bases, with 11 bases spanning the gap. Per germline, CDR1 LNHNV and CDR2 YYDKDF (reference sequence). CDR3 length equals 12 residues. The DNA of the CDR3 is TGTGCCACCAGCTCCACAGGGTTTGGCTACACCTTC. It encodes CATSSTGFGYTF.

This clone appeared once. This sequence joins TRBV2 and TRBJ2-7; tentative D call: TRBD2 (5 bases). Germline V gives CDR1 SNHLY, CDR2 FYNNEI. The CDR3 length is 14 residues. The V end lost 3 bases, the J end lost 1 base, and 10 bases lay between the germline ends. CDR3 loop: CASSDSGRSYEQYF. CDR3 DNA: TGTGCCAGCAGTGACTCGGGAAGGTCCTACGAGCAGTACTTC.

This clone was seen only a few times. The chain joins TRBV5-5 to TRBJ1-5; D remains ambiguous. V was pared by 1 base and J by 1 base, with 6 bases between. Germline CDR1 and CDR2: SGHKS and YYEKEE (reference sequence). CDR3 length equals 14 residues. The CDR3 DNA reads as TGTGCCAGCAGCTTGTGGGAGAGCAATCAGCCCCAGCATTTT. This sequence encodes CASSLWESNQPQHF. Full variable domain (outside the CDR3, taken from reference TRBV5-5 and TRBJ1-5): DAGVTQSPTHLIKTRGQQVTLRCSPISGHKSVSWYQQVLGQGPQFIFQYYEKEERGRGNFPDRFSARQFPNYSSELNVNALLLGDSALYLCASSLWESNQPQHFGDGTRLSIL.

This chain uses TRBV27 with TRBJ1-5; D might be TRBD1 (5 bases). V lost 6 bases to trimming and J lost 4 bases, with 13 bases between them. Germline values: CDR1 MNHEY, CDR2 SMNVEV (reference sequence). This CDR3 region has 14 residues. CDR3: CASRPGKGNQPQHF. The CDR3 nucleotides read TGTGCCAGCAGGCCAGGGAAGGGGAATCAGCCCCAGCATTTT.